A single sample is the source of the 14 T cell receptor beta chains below, sequenced in a study of T cells in Graves' hyperthyroidism and ophthalmopathy. The investigators amplified TCR beta CDR3 regions from RNA transcripts. The HTBI primer set drove a first-round RT-PCR of the TCR CDR3. TCRdb redid the calling of the multiplex PCR reads with MiXCR, one entry per CDR3 protein. The data show more than 500,000 distinct CDR3 sequences, about half seen once. Sequencing was performed on peripheral blood or thyroid tissue (not recorded which). The source is an adult woman with Graves' disease, either hyperthyroidism or ophthalmopathy (not recorded which).

This clonotype was detected many times. The chain carries TRBV5-6 and TRBJ2-5, with 7 bases identical to TRBD1. Germline V CDR1 and CDR2: SGHDT, YYEEEE. With 2 bases clipped from V and 1 base from J, the junction kept 5 bases outside the gene matches. The length of the CDR3 is 15 residues. CDR3 bases: TGTGCCAGCAGCTTCGGGACAGTCCCCCAAGAGACCCAGTACTTC. Its translation is CASSFGTVPQETQYF.

J is TRBJ2-7 and V is TRBV20-1; D may be TRBD1 (6 bases). Germline CDR1 and CDR2: DFQATT and SNEGSKA (reference sequence). Trimming shortened V by 6 bases and J by 0 bases, and 15 bases separated the two germline ends. The CDR3 covers 14 residues. CDR3 in amino acids: CSAHAGTFSYEQYF. CDR3 nucleotide sequence: TGCAGTGCACACGCCGGGACATTCTCCTACGAGCAGTACTTC.

This clonotype has a handful of counts. V usage is TRBV7-6 and J usage is TRBJ2-5, with 8 nucleotides matching TRBD2. CDR1 and CDR2 from the germline V gene are SGHVS and FNYEAQ. This CDR3 has 16 amino acids. The trim removed 0 bases at V and 5 bases at J, leaving 8 bases unmatched. The CDR3 loop reads CASSLAGGVRVETQYF. In nucleotides, the CDR3 is TGTGCCAGCAGCTTAGCCGGGGGGGTGAGAGTGGAGACCCAGTACTTC.

This clonotype was counted between two and nine times. The chain uses TRBV2 and TRBJ1-5, with 9 nucleotides matching TRBD1. This CDR3 has 15 amino acids. The V gene's germline CDR1 is SNHLY and CDR2 FYNNEI. V lost 4 bases to trimming and J lost 7 bases; unmatched junction nucleotides: 8. The CDR3 reads CASSVNRGRGQPQHF. DNA of the CDR3: TGTGCCAGCAGTGTTAACAGGGGGCGTGGGCAGCCCCAGCATTTT.

The chain combines TRBV19 with TRBJ1-2, with D hard to call. The V and J ends lost 4 bases and 2 bases respectively, with 11 bases between them. Germline lookup yields CDR1 LNHDA and CDR2 SQIVND (reference sequence). The CDR3 is made up of 14 amino acids. This CDR3 reads CASSTSTVNYGYTF. Written as DNA, the CDR3 is TGTGCCAGTAGTACGTCCACAGTGAACTATGGCTACACCTTC.

This clonotype was detected many times. This chain uses TRBV19 with TRBJ1-2; D not certain. The CDR3 is made up of 12 amino acids. Germline V lookup: CDR1 LNHDA, CDR2 SQIVND (reference sequence). Trimming pared 6 bases from V and 2 bases from J, leaving 7 bases between. This CDR3 reads CASRGANYGYTF. CDR3 DNA: TGTGCCAGTAGGGGCGCGAACTATGGCTACACCTTC.

This clonotype was detected once. V gene TRBV28 combines with J gene TRBJ1-1; D is undetermined. The V and J ends lost 5 bases and 0 bases respectively, with 10 bases between them. Germline V gene data show CDR1 as MDHEN and CDR2 as SYDVKM. The length of the CDR3 is 14 residues. In DNA form, the CDR3 reads TGTGCCAGCAGTCGTAAGGGCATGAACACTGAAGCTTTCTTT. Translated, it gives CASSRKGMNTEAFF.

The V and J genes are TRBV2 and TRBJ2-6, with D uncertain. Trimming stripped 9 bases from V and 0 bases from J, with 15 bases between. Looked up from germline, CDR1 is SNHLY and CDR2 is FYNNEI. The CDR3 contains 16 residues. This chain's CDR3 is CARRQTLISGANVLTF. CDR3 coding DNA: TGTGCCAGGAGACAAACTTTAATCTCTGGGGCCAACGTCCTGACTTTC.

This sequence joins TRBV10-3 and TRBJ2-5, with TRBD2 matching 11 bases. In germline, CDR1 is ENHRY, CDR2 SYGVKD. CDR3 length equals 17 residues. Germline trimming cut 4 bases from V and 5 bases from J; bases unmatched to any gene: 12. CDR3 sequence (DNA): TGTGCCATCAGTGCTAGAGATCGAACTAGCGGGAGTGAGACCCAGTACTTC. This sequence encodes CAISARDRTSGSETQYF.

This sequence joins TRBV29-1 and TRBJ1-4; D is unclear. Trimming removed 1 base from V and 5 bases from J, with 17 bases in between. This CDR3 has 16 residues. Germline-derived CDR1 and CDR2 are SQVTM and ANQGSEA. The CDR3 sequence: CSVEADWSVGNEKLFF. DNA for the CDR3: TGCAGCGTTGAAGCGGATTGGTCAGTCGGGAATGAAAAACTGTTTTTT.

This clonotype was observed a handful of times. This chain joins TRBV7-6 and TRBJ2-5; D unresolved. The CDR3 sequence is 13 residues long. Germline CDR1 SGHVS, CDR2 FNYEAQ. Trimming shortened V by 4 bases and J by 2 bases, and 8 bases separated the two germline ends. In DNA form, the CDR3 reads TGTGCCAGCAGCTACGGGTGGCAAGAGACCCAGTACTTC. Its protein product is CASSYGWQETQYF.

The V and J genes are TRBV2 and TRBJ1-1; 10 bases fit TRBD1. The germline CDR1 and CDR2 sequences are SNHLY and FYNNEI. CDR3 length: 14 amino acids. After removal of 6 bases from V and 4 bases from J, the junction contained 5 bases not matched to a gene. The CDR3 DNA reads TGTGCCAGCAGATCTGGGACAGGGGTCACTGAAGCTTTCTTT. Amino acids: CASRSGTGVTEAFF.

The rearrangement links TRBV3-1 to TRBJ1-5; D remains unclear. V dropped 3 bases and J dropped 9 bases, with 9 bases sitting between them. From germline, CDR1 is LGHDT and CDR2 YNNKEL (reference sequence). The CDR3 totals 12 residues. This CDR3 is CASSHGMGPQHF. CDR3 DNA: TGTGCCAGCAGCCATGGGATGGGGCCCCAGCATTTT. Full variable domain (outside the CDR3, taken from reference TRBV3-1 and TRBJ1-5): DTAVSQTPKYLVTQMGNDKSIKCEQNLGHDTMYWYKQDSKKFLKIMFSYNNKELIINETVPNRFSPKSPDKAHLNLHINSLELGDSAVYFCASSHGMGPQHFGDGTRLSIL.

This clonotype came up a few times. The rearrangement joins TRBV7-9 to TRBJ2-7, with D perhaps TRBD1 or TRBD2 (5 bases each). V was pared by 8 bases and J by 1 base, with 27 bases between. This CDR3 is 18 amino acids long. Germline CDR1 reads SEHNR; CDR2 reads FQNEAQ (reference sequence). CDR3 sequence: CASSPRPSRAGWSYEQYF. The CDR3, as DNA: TGTGCCAGCTCACCCCGACCGAGCAGGGCGGGTTGGTCCTACGAGCAGTACTTC.